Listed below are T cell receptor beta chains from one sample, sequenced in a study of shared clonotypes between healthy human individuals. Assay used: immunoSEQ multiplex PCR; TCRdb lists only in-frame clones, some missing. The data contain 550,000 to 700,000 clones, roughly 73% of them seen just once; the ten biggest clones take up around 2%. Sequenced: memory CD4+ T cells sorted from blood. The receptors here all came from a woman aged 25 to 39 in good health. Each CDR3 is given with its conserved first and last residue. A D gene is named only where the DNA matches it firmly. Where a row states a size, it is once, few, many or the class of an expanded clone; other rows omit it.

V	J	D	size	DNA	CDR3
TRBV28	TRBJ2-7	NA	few	TGTGCCAGCAGTCTTCTGAGGACGGGATCTCACTACGAGCAGTACTTC	CASSLLRTGSHYEQYF
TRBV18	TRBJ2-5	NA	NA	TGTGCCAGCTCAACCACAGGGCTCCAAGAGACCCAGTACTTC	CASSTTGLQETQYF
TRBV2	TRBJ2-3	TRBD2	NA	TGTGCCAGCACTTTACTGACTAGCGGTACAGATACGCAGTATTTT	CASTLLTSGTDTQYF
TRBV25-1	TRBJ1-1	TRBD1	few	TGTGCCAGCAGTGAGGACAGGGAGGGAACCTCCGAAGCTTTCTTT	CASSEDREGTSEAFF
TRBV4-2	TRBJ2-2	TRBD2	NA	TGTGCCAGCAGCCAAGGGACTAGCAAAACCACCGGGGAGCTGTTTTTT	CASSQGTSKTTGELFF
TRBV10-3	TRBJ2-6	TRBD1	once	TGTGCCATCAGCCTCGGACAGGGTTCTGGGGCCAACGTCCTGACTTTC	CAISLGQGSGANVLTF
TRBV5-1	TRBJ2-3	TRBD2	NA	TGCGCCAGCAGCTTGGGAGCTAGCGGAAGCACAGATACGCAGTATTTT	CASSLGASGSTDTQYF
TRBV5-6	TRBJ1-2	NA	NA	TGTGCCAGCAGCTTGTACAGGGCGAACTATGGCTACACCTTC	CASSLYRANYGYTF
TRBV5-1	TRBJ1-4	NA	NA	TGCGCCAGCAGCGCGACAGTGACACGTGAAAAACTGTTTTTT	CASSATVTREKLFF
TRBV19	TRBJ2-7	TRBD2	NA	TGTGCCAGTAAAAGGAGCCTAGCGGGGCCCTACGAGCAGTACTTC	CASKRSLAGPYEQYF
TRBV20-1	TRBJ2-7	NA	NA	TGCAGTGCGGGACGGAACTACGAGCAGTACTTC	CSAGRNYEQYF
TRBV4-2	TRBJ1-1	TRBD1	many	TGTGCCAGCAGCCAGCCGGGACAGAGGAACACTGAAGCTTTCTTT	CASSQPGQRNTEAFF
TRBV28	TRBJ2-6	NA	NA	TGTGCCAGCAGTTTGGCGGCGGGGGCCAACGTCCTGACTTTC	CASSLAAGANVLTF
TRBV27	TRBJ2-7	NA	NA	TGTGCCAGCAGCCCCACCAGGCAGGGTAGGTTCCACGAGCAGTACTTC	CASSPTRQGRFHEQYF
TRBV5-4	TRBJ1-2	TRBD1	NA	TGTGCCAGCAGCCAACAGGGGGCGGGGTATGGCTACACCTTC	CASSQQGAGYGYTF
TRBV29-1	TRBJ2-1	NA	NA	TGCAGCTCTCTGCGTGACCCCTACAATGAGCAGTTCTTC	CSSLRDPYNEQFF
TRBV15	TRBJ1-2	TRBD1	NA	TGTGCCACCAGCAGAGATTCGGGGGGACAGAACACCTTC	CATSRDSGGQNTF
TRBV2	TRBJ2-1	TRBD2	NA	TGTGCCAGCAGTCTGACTAGCGGGAGGGATGAGCAGTTCTTC	CASSLTSGRDEQFF
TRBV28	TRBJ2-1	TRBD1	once	TGTGCCAGCAGTCCCCCCAGGGACAGTTACAATGAGCAGTTCTTC	CASSPPRDSYNEQFF
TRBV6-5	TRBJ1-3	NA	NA	TGTGCCAGCAGTTACGCAGGGACTGGAAACACCATATATTTT	CASSYAGTGNTIYF
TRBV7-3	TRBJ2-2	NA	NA	TGTGCCAGCAGCTCCACCGGGGCCGGAAACGGGGAGCTGTTTTTT	CASSSTGAGNGELFF
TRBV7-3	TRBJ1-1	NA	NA	TGTGCCAGCAGCTCCGGGGCTGGTGGTGAAGCTTTCTTT	CASSSGAGGEAFF
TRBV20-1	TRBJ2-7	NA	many	TGCAGTGGACGCTCCCCTCTCGAGCAGTACTTC	CSGRSPLEQYF
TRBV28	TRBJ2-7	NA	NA	TGTGCCAGCGGATCGGCAAACTACGAGCAGTACTTC	CASGSANYEQYF
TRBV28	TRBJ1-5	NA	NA	TGTGCCAGCAGATGGGGGGATCAGCCCCAGCATTTT	CASRWGDQPQHF
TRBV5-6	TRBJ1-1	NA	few	TGTGCCAGCAGCTTAGTCCGGGACAAAAAAGCTTTCTTT	CASSLVRDKKAFF
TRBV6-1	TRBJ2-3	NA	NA	TGTGCCAGCAGTGCTCGCGGGACAGCGACAGATACGCAGTATTTT	CASSARGTATDTQYF
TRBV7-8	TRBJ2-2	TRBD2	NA	TGTGCCAGCAGCACAAAGCGGGAGCGTGGCGGGGAGCTGTTTTTT	CASSTKRERGGELFF
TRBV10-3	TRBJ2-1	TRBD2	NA	TGTGCCATCAGTGAGAGCGGGAGTAACGTTGAGCAGTTCTTC	CAISESGSNVEQFF